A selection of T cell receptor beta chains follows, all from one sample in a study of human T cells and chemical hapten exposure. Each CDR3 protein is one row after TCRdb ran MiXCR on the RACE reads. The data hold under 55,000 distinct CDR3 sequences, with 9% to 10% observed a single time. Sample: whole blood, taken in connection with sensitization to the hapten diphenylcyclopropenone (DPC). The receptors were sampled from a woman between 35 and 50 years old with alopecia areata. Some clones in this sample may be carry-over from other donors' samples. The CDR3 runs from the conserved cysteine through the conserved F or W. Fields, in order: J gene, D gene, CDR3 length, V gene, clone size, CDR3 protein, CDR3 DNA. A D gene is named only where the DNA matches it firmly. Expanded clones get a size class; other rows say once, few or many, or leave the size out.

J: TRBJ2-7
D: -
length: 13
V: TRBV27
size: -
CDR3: CASSLRRTYEQYF
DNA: TGTGCCAGCAGTCTCCGACGAACCTACGAGCAGTACTTC

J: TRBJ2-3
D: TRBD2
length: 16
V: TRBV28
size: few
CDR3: CASSSELAVLTDTQYF
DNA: TGTGCCAGCAGTTCCGAACTAGCGGTTCTCACAGATACGCAGTATTTT

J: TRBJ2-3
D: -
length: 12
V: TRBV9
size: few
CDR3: CASSVISDTQYF
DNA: TGTGCCAGCAGCGTAATCTCAGATACGCAGTATTTT

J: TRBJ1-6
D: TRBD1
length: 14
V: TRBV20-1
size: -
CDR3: CSARVGQVISPLHF
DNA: TGCAGTGCTAGAGTGGGACAGGTGATTTCACCCCTCCACTTT

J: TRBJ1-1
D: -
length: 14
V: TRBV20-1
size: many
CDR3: CSARDSRGLAEAFF
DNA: TGCAGTGCTAGAGATAGCCGGGGGTTGGCTGAAGCTTTCTTT

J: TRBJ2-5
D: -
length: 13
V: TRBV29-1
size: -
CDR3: CSVEILVEETQYF
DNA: TGCAGCGTTGAGATCCTAGTCGAAGAGACCCAGTACTTC

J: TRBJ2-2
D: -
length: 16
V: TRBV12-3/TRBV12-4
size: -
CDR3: CASSGGLQENTGELFF
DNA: TGTGCCAGCAGTGGAGGGTTGCAGGAAAACACCGGGGAGCTGTTTTTT

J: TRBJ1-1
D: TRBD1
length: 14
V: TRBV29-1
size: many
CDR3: CSVELGQGLSGAFF
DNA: TGCAGCGTTGAGTTGGGACAGGGACTTAGTGGGGCTTTCTTT

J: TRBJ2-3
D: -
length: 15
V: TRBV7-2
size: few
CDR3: CASSLTGLRTDTQYF
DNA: TGTGCCAGCAGTCTCACGGGACTCCGCACAGATACGCAGTATTTT

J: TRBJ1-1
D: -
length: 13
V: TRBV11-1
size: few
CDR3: CASSLDIRTEAFF
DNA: TGTGCCAGCAGCCTCGACATACGGACTGAAGCTTTCTTT

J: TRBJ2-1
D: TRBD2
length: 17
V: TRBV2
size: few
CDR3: CASRGTSGSSSYNEQFF
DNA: TGTGCCAGCAGGGGGACTAGCGGGTCCTCCTCCTACAATGAGCAGTTCTTC

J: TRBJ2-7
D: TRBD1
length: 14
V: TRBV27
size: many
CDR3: CASSSRQGRHEQYF
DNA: TGTGCCAGCAGTTCCCGACAGGGAAGGCACGAGCAGTACTTC

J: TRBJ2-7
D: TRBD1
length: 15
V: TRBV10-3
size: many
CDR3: CAISDRDRQAYEQYF
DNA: TGTGCCATCAGTGACCGGGACAGACAAGCCTACGAGCAGTACTTC

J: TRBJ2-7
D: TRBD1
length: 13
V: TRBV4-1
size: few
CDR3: CASSQTGGREQYF
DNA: TGCGCCAGCAGCCAAACAGGGGGTCGCGAGCAGTACTTC

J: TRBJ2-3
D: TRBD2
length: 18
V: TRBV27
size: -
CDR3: CASSPIRIAGGNTDTQYF
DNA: TGTGCCAGCAGCCCAATCCGGATCGCGGGGGGCAACACAGATACGCAGTATTTT

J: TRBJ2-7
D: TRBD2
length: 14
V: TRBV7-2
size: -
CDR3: CASSRRDGGYEQYF
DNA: TGTGCCAGCAGCCGACGAGACGGGGGGTACGAGCAGTACTTC

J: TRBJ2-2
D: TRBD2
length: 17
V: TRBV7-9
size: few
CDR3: CASRTWSGGVNTGELFF
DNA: TGTGCCAGCAGGACGTGGAGCGGGGGAGTGAACACCGGGGAGCTGTTTTTT

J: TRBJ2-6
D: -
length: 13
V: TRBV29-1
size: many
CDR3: CSARASGANVLTF
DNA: TGCAGCGCACGGGCCTCTGGGGCCAACGTCCTGACTTTC

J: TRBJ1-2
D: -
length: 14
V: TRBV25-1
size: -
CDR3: CASSELGIGYGYTF
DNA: TGTGCCAGCAGTGAATTGGGGATAGGCTATGGCTACACCTTC

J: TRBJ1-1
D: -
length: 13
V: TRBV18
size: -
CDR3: CASSPDQGFGAFF
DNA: TGTGCCAGCTCACCAGATCAGGGGTTTGGTGCTTTCTTT

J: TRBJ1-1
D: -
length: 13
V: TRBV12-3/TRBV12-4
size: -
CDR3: CAIQKRANTEAFF
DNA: TGTGCCATCCAAAAGAGGGCGAACACTGAAGCTTTCTTT

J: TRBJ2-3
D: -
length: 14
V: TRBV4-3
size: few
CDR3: CASSQRVGAATQYF
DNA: TGCGCCAGCAGCCAAAGGGTGGGGGCGGCTACGCAGTATTTT

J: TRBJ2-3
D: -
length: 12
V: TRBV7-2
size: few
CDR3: CASSLFTDTQYF
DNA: TGTGCCAGCAGCTTATTCACAGATACGCAGTATTTT

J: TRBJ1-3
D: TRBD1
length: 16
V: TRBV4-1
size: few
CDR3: CASSRIQGSSGNTIYF
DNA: TGCGCCAGCAGCCGAATACAGGGGAGCTCTGGAAACACCATATATTTT

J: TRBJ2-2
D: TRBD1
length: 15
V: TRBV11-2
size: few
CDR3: CASSSPTGFPGELFF
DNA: TGTGCCAGCAGTTCCCCGACAGGGTTCCCCGGGGAGCTGTTTTTT

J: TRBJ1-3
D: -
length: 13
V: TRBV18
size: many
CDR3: CASSQATGNTIYF
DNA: TGTGCCAGCTCACAGGCAACGGGAAACACCATATATTTT

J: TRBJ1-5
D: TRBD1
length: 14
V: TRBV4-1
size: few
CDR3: CASSQHRGLQPQHF
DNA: TGCGCCAGCAGCCAGCACAGGGGGCTCCAGCCCCAGCATTTT

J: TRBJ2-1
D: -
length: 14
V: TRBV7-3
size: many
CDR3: CASSSPFNSSEQFF
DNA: TGTGCCAGCAGCTCCCCTTTTAACTCGTCTGAGCAGTTCTTC

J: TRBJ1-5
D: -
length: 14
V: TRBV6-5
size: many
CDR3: CASSPGYGNQPQHF
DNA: TGTGCCAGCAGTCCAGGATACGGCAATCAGCCCCAGCATTTT

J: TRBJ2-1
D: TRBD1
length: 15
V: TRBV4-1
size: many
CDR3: CASSSTGQTNNEQFF
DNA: TGCGCCAGCAGCTCAACGGGACAGACAAACAATGAGCAGTTCTTC

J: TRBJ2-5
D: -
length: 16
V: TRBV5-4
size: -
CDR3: CASSIDSGAPGRTQYF
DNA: TGTGCCAGCAGCATCGACTCAGGGGCCCCGGGACGGACCCAGTACTTC

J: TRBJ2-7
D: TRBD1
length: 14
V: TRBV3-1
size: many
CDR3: CASSQAGQGREQYF
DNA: TGTGCCAGCAGCCAAGCTGGACAGGGGAGGGAGCAGTACTTC

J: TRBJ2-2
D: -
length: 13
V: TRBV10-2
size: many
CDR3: CAISGTETGELFF
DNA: TGCGCCATATCCGGGACTGAGACCGGGGAGCTGTTTTTT

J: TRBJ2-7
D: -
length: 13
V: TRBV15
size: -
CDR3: CATSRGSWNEQYF
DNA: TGTGCCACCAGCAGAGGCTCGTGGAACGAGCAGTACTTC

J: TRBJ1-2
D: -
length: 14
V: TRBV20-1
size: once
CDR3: CSTRDSDRPYGYTF
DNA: TGCAGTACTAGAGACTCCGACAGGCCCTATGGCTACACCTTC

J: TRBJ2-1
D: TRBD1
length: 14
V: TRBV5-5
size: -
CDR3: CASSLGQGVDEQFF
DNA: TGTGCCAGCAGCCTGGGACAGGGGGTTGATGAGCAGTTCTTC

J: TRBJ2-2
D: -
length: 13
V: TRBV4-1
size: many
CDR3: CASSQVTRRELFF
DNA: TGCGCCAGCAGCCAAGTGACTAGACGCGAGCTGTTTTTT

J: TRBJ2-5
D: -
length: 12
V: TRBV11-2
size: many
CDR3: CASSLDRETQYF
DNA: TGTGCCAGCAGCTTAGATCGAGAGACCCAGTACTTC

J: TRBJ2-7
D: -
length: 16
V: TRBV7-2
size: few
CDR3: CASSYIGPISSYEQYF
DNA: TGTGCCAGCAGCTACATAGGCCCAATCAGCTCCTACGAGCAGTACTTC

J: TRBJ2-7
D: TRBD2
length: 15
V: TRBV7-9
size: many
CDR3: CASSLLAGDSYEQYF
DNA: TGTGCCAGCAGCTTACTAGCGGGGGATTCCTACGAGCAGTACTTC

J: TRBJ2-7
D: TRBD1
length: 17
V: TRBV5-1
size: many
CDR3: CASSSPLTGGLTPEQYF
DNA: TGCGCCAGCAGCTCACCCCTTACAGGGGGCCTTACTCCCGAGCAGTACTTC

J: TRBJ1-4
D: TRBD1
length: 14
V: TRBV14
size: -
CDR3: CTSSYRQGREKLFF
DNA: TGTACCAGCAGTTATCGACAGGGGAGGGAAAAACTGTTTTTT

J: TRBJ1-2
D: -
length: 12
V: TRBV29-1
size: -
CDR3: CSVAEENYGYTF
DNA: TGCAGCGTTGCCGAGGAAAACTATGGCTACACCTTC

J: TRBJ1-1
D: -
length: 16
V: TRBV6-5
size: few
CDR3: CASSAASQGTATEAFF
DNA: TGTGCCAGCAGTGCGGCTTCCCAGGGCACAGCGACTGAAGCTTTCTTT

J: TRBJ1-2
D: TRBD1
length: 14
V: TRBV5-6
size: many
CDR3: CASSRDRVDYGYTF
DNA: TGTGCCAGCAGCCGTGACAGGGTCGACTATGGCTACACCTTC

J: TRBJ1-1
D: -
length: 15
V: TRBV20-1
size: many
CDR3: CSARDLTGGETEAFF
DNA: TGCAGTGCTAGAGACCTGACTGGGGGAGAAACTGAAGCTTTCTTT

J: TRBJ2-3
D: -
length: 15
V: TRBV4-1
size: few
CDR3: CASSQRGDATDTQYF
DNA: TGCGCCAGCAGCCAAAGAGGGGATGCTACAGATACGCAGTATTTT

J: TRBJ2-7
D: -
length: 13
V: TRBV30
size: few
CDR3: CAWNTGVFYEQYF
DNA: TGTGCCTGGAACACGGGGGTCTTCTACGAGCAGTACTTC

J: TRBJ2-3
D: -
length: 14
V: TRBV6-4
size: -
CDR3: CASSGDGSTDTQYF
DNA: TGTGCCAGCAGCGGGGACGGGAGCACAGATACGCAGTATTTT

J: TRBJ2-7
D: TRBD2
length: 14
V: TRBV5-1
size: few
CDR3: CASSMTSVNYEQYF
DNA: TGCGCCAGCAGCATGACTAGCGTAAACTACGAGCAGTACTTC

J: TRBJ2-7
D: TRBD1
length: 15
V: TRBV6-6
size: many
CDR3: CASSYEGTGGYEQYF
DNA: TGTGCCAGCAGTTACGAAGGGACAGGGGGCTACGAGCAGTACTTC

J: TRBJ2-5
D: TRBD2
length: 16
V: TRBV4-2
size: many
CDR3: CASSQDTSGGAETQYF
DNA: TGTGCCAGCAGCCAAGATACTAGCGGGGGGGCCGAGACCCAGTACTTC

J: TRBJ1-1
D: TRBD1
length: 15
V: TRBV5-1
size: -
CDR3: CASSSRQGVSTEAFF
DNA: TGCGCCAGCAGCTCGCGACAGGGAGTGAGCACTGAAGCTTTCTTT

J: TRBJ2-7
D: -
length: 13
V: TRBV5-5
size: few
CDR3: CASSFGLTYEQYF
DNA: TGTGCCAGCAGCTTCGGCCTCACCTACGAGCAGTACTTC

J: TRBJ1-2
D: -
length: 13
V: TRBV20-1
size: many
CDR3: CSASSENYYGYTF
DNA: TGCAGTGCTAGCTCAGAAAATTATTATGGCTACACCTTC

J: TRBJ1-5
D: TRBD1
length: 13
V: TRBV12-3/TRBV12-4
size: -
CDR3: CASSRDRDQPQHF
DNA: TGTGCCAGCAGCCGGGACAGGGATCAGCCCCAGCATTTT

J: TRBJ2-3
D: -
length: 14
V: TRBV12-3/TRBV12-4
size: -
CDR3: CASTKRSGTDTQYF
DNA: TGTGCCAGCACAAAGAGGTCCGGCACAGATACGCAGTATTTT

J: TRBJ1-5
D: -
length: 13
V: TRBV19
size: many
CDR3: CASSIGRDQPQHF
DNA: TGTGCCAGTAGTATCGGCAGGGATCAGCCCCAGCATTTT